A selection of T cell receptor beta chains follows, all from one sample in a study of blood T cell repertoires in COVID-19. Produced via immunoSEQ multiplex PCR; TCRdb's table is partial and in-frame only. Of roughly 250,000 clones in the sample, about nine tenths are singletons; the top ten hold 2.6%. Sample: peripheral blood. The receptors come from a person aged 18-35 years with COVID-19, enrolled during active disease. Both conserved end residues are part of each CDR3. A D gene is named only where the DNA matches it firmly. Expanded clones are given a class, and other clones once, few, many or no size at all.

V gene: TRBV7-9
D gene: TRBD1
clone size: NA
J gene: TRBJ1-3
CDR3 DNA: TGTGCCAGCAGTTTTTTAGGAACCGGACAGGTACCCTCTGGAAACACCATATATTTT
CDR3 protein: CASSFLGTGQVPSGNTIYF

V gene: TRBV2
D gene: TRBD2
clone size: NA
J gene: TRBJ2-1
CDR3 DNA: TGTGCCAGCAGTGTTGAGACTAGCGGATACAATGAGCAGTTCTTC
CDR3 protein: CASSVETSGYNEQFF

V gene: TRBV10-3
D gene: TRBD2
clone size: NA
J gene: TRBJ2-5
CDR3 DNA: TGTGCCATCAGTGTAACCCGCCCCGGACTAGCGGCCGAAGAGACCCAGTACTTC
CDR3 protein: CAISVTRPGLAAEETQYF

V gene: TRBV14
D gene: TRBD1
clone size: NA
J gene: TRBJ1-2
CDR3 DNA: TGTGCCAGCAGCCAACAGGGGGCATCCTTGATTGGCTACACCTTC
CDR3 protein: CASSQQGASLIGYTF

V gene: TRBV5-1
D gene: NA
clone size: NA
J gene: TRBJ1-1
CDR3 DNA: TGCGCCAGCAGCTTGGATCGGGAAGACACTGAAGCTTTCTTT
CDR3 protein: CASSLDREDTEAFF

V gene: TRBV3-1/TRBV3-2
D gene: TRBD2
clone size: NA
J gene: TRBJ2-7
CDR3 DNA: TGTGCCAGCAGCCAAGACCTCCTAGCGGGACTAGCAGTGTTTTTC
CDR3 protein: CASSQDLLAGLAVFF

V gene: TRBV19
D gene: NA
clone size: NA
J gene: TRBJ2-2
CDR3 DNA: TGTGCCAGTAGTATGTGGGGGCTCAGGGACACCGGGGAGCTGTTTTTT
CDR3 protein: CASSMWGLRDTGELFF

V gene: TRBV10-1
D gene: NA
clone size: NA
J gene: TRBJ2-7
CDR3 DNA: TGCGCCAAGCAAAGGGGCGGGAATTACGAGCAGTACTTC
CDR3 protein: CAKQRGGNYEQYF

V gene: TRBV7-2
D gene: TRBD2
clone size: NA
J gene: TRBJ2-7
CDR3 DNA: TGTGCCAGCAGCTCCCAAGCGGGAGGGCCCTACGAGCAGTACTTC
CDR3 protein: CASSSQAGGPYEQYF

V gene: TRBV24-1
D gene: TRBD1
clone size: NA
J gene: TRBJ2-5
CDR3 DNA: TGTGCCACCAGTGACGTACAGGGGGCTGGGGAGACCCAGTACTTC
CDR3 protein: CATSDVQGAGETQYF

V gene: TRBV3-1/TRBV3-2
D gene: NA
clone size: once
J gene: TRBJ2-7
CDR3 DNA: TGTGCCAGCAGCCAAGATTGGGAGGTGGAGACCTACGAGCAGTACTTC
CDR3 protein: CASSQDWEVETYEQYF

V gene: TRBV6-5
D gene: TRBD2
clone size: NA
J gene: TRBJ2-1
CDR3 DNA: TGTGCCAGCAGTTACTCCGGACTAGCGGGAGGAGATGAGCAGTTCTTC
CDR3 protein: CASSYSGLAGGDEQFF

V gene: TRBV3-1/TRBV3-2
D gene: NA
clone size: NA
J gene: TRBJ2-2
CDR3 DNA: TGTGCCAGCAGCCAAGGCGGGCAGCCGAACACCGGGGAGCTGTTTTTT
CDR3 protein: CASSQGGQPNTGELFF

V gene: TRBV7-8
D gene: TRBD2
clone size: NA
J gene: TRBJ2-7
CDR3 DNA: TGTGCCAGCACCCAGCCTAGCGGGGCATCCTACGAGCAGTACTTC
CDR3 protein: CASTQPSGASYEQYF

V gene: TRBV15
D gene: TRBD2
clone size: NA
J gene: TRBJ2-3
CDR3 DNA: TGTGCCACCAGCAGATGGGCGGGAGGAGGCACAGATACGCAGTATTTT
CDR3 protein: CATSRWAGGGTDTQYF

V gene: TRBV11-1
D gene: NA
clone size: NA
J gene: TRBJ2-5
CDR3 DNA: TGTGCCAGCAGCTTAGCCCCCGGGATTCAAGAGACCCAGTACTTC
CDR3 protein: CASSLAPGIQETQYF

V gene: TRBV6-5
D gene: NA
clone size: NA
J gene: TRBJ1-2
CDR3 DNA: TGTGCCAGCAGTCCGGGCGGGACGATCCGACGGGGCTACACCTTC
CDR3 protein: CASSPGGTIRRGYTF

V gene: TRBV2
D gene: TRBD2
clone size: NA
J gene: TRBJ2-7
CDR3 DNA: TGTGCCAGCAGATTCGGACTAGCGGTATCCTACGAGCAGTACTTC
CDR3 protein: CASRFGLAVSYEQYF

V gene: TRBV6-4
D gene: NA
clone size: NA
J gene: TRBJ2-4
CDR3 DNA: TGTGCCAGCCAAACCCCGGACTCGTCAATGAACATTCAGTACTTC
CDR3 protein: CASQTPDSSMNIQYF

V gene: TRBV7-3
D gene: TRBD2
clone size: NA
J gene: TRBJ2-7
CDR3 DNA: TGTGCCAGCAGCCCCGGGACTAGCGGCTCCTACGAGCAGTACTTC
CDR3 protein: CASSPGTSGSYEQYF

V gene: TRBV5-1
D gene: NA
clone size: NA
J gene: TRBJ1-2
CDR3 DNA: TGCGCCAGCAGCTTGTGGGGAGGGGAAGATGGCTACACCTTC
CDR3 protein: CASSLWGGEDGYTF

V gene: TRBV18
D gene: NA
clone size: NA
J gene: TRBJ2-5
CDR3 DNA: TGTGCCAGCTCGGGCGGGCAGCAAGAGACCCAGTACTTC
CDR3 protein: CASSGGQQETQYF

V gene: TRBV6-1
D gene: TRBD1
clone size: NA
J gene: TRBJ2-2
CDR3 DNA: TGTGCCAGCAGTGAAACAGGGGCCGGGGAGCTGTTTTTT
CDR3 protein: CASSETGAGELFF

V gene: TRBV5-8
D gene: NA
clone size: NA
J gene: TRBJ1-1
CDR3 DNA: TGTGCCAGCTTAGCAAGGAACACTGAAGCTTTCTTT
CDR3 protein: CASLARNTEAFF

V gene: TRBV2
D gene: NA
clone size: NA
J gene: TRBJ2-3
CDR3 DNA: TGTGCCAGGAGACAGAGTCACACAGATACGCAGTATTTT
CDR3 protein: CARRQSHTDTQYF

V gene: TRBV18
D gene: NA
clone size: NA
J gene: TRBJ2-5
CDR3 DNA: TGTGCCAGCTCACCGAGGGGGGGCCAAGAGACCCAGTACTTC
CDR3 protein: CASSPRGGQETQYF

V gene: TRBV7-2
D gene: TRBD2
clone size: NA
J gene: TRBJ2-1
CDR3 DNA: TGTGCCAGCAGCTTACCCCTAGCGGGAGCTACGTTCTTC
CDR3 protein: CASSLPLAGATFF

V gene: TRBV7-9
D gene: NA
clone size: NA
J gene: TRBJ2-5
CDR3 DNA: TGTGCCAGCAGCGGACCTCTGGACAGTCGAGAGACCCAGTACTTC
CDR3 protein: CASSGPLDSRETQYF

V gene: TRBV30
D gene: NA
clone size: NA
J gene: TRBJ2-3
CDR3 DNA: TGTGCCTGGAGTCGGGGGAGCGGGGATACGCAGTATTTT
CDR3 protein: CAWSRGSGDTQYF

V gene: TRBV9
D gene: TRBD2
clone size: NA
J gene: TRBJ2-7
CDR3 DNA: TGTGCCAGCAGCGTCACGGGAGGCGGCGAGCAGTACTTC
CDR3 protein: CASSVTGGGEQYF

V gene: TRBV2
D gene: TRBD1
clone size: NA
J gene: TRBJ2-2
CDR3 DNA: TGTGCCAGCAGCACAGGGGCCACCGGGGAGCTGTTTTTT
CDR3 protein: CASSTGATGELFF

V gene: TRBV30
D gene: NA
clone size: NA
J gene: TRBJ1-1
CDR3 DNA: TGTGCCTGGAGTCTCACCGTGAGAACTGAAGCTTTCTTT
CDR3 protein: CAWSLTVRTEAFF

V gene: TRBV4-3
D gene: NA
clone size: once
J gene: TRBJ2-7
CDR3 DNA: TGCGCCAGCAGCCAAGGTACAGCCTCGAACTACGAGCAGTACTTC
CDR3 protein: CASSQGTASNYEQYF

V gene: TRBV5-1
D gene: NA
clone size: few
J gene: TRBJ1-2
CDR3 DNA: TGCGCCAGCAGCTACTCCGGGTCCCCCGGCGGCTACACCTTC
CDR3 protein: CASSYSGSPGGYTF

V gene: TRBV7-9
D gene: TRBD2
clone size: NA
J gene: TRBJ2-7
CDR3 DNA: TGTGCCAGCAGCCCGACTAGCGGGGACCGCTACGAGCAGTACTTC
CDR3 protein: CASSPTSGDRYEQYF

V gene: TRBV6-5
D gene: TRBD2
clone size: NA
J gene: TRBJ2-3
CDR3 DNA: TGTGCCAGCAGCTCTCAAGCGGGGATCCCAGATACGCAGTATTTT
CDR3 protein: CASSSQAGIPDTQYF

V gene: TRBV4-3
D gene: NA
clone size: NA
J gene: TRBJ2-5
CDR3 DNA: TGCGCCAGCAGCCAAGGGCGGGGGCAGGTTTCAGAGACCCAGTACTTC
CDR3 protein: CASSQGRGQVSETQYF

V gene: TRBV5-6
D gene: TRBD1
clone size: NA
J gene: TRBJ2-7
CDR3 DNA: TGTGCCAGCAGCTCCGACAGGGGTTACGAGCAGTACTTC
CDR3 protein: CASSSDRGYEQYF

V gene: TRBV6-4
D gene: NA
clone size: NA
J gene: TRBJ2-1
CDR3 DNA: TGTGCCAGCAGTGACGCTACTAGCTCGTCCTACAATGAGCAGTTCTTC
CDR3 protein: CASSDATSSSYNEQFF

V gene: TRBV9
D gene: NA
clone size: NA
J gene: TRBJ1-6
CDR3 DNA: TGTGCCAGCAGCGTAGAAGGTCAGGGAGGGTCACCCCTCCACTTT
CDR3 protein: CASSVEGQGGSPLHF

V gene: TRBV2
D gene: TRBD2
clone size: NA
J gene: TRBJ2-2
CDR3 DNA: TGTGCCAGCAGCCAAGGGGAGGGGACCGGGGAGCTGTTTTTT
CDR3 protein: CASSQGEGTGELFF

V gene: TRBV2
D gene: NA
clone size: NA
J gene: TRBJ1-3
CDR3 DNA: TGTGCCAGCAGTCCACAGGGTAATCCTGGAAACACCATATATTTT
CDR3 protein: CASSPQGNPGNTIYF

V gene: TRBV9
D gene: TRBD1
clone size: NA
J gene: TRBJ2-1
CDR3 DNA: TGTGCCAGCAGCGTAATTGGGACAGGGGTGGGCAATGAGCAGTTCTTC
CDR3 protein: CASSVIGTGVGNEQFF

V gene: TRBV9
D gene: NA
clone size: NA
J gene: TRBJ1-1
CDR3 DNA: TGTGCCAGCAGCCCAGCGGGGCAGAGTAACACTGAAGCTTTCTTT
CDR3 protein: CASSPAGQSNTEAFF

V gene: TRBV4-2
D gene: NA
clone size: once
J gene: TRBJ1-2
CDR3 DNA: TGTGCCAGCAGCCAAGCGAATTGGGCCTATGGCTACACCTTC
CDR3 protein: CASSQANWAYGYTF

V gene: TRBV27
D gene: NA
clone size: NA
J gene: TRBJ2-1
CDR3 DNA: TGTGCCAGCAGCCCCCGAGAGGGAGTTTATGAGCAGTTCTTC
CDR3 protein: CASSPREGVYEQFF

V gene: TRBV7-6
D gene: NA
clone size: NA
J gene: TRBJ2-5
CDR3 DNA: TGTGCCAGCAGCCAGGGAGGCGGCGGGGTCCAAGAGACCCAGTACTTC
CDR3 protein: CASSQGGGGVQETQYF

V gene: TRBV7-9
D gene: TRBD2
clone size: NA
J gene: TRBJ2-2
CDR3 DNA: TGTGCCAGCCCAACCACCAGCGGGAGGGTGAACACCGGGGAGCTGTTTTTT
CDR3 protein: CASPTTSGRVNTGELFF

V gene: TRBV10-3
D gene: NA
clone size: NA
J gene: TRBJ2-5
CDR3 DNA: TGTGCCATCAGTCTGACAGGAGAAGAGACCCAGTACTTC
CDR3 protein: CAISLTGEETQYF

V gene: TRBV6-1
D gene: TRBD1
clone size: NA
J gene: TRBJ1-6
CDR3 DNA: TGTGCCAGCAGTGAAGCGGGGACAGGGTGGTTTGGTAATTCACCCCTCCACTTT
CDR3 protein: CASSEAGTGWFGNSPLHF

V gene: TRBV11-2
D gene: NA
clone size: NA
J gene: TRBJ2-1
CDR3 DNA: TGTGCCAGCATGTGGGAGTGGAACAATGAGCAGTTCTTC
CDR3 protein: CASMWEWNNEQFF

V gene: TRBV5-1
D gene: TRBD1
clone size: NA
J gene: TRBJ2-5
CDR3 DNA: TGCGCCAGCAGACCTATGGACAGGGGCCTGCAAGAGACCCAGTACTTC
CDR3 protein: CASRPMDRGLQETQYF

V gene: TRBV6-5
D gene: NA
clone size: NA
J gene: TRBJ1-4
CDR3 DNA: TGTGCCAGCAACCCAGACAGGTCCCCTAATGAAAAACTGTTTTTT
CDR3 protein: CASNPDRSPNEKLFF

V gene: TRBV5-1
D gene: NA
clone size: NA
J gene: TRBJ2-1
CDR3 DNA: TGCGCCAGCAGCTTGGGCGGGCGAGAGAACAATGAGCAGTTCTTC
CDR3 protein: CASSLGGRENNEQFF

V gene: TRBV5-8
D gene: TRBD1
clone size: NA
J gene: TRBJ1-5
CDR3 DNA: TGTGCCAGCAGGCAGCGGGACAGGGGGAATCAGCCCCAGCATTTT
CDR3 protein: CASRQRDRGNQPQHF